The 25 T cell receptor beta chains presented below share a single source sample, sequenced in a study of blood T cell repertoires in COVID-19. Some clones are missing from TCRdb's copy, which holds only in-frame ones; the method was immunoSEQ multiplex PCR. Among 55,000 to 70,000 clones listed, roughly 87% were seen once. The specimen was peripheral blood. The receptor set was obtained from a woman aged 18-35 years with acute or convalescent COVID-19.

This clone was counted only a few times. Other DNA sequences in this specimen translate into the identical CDR3. CDR3 DNA: TGTGCCAGCAGTGAAGGGACAGGGGGGTATGGCTACACCTTC. Protein product: CASSEGTGGYGYTF. The V call is TRBV6-1, the J call TRBJ1-2; 10 bases agree with TRBD1. The trim removed 1 base at V and 5 bases at J, leaving 1 base unmatched. The CDR3 length is 14 residues. CDR1 and CDR2 from the germline V gene are MNHNS and SASEGT.

The chain carries TRBV19 and TRBJ1-5; D remains unclear. Trimming removed 7 bases at V and 0 bases at J, with 10 bases between. In germline, CDR1 is LNHDA, CDR2 SQIVND (reference sequence). The CDR3 sequence is 14 residues long. The CDR3 is CASKLSYSNQPQHF. The CDR3 nucleotides read TGTGCCAGTAAGCTAAGCTATAGCAATCAGCCCCAGCATTTT.

The rearrangement joins TRBV11-2 to TRBJ2-1, with 8 bases matching TRBD2. The germline CDR1 and CDR2 sequences are SGHAT and FQNNGV. V was clipped by 7 bases and J by 6 bases; unmatched bases: 5. CDR3 length: 13 amino acids. CDR3 protein: CASTGGPRNEQFF. DNA of the CDR3: TGTGCCAGCACGGGGGGGCCTCGCAATGAGCAGTTCTTC.

As for this clone: One junction end disagrees with the germline gene, perhaps due to a read error. The chain uses TRBV7-2 and TRBJ2-1; D not certain. CDR1 and CDR2 from the germline V gene are SGHTA and FQGNSA. The CDR3 consists of 17 residues. DNA for the CDR3: TGTGCCAGCAGCTTATTTTCCCCCGCTACTTCCTCCAATGAGCAGTTCTTC. As protein: CASSLFSPATSSNEQFF.

In nucleotides, the CDR3 is TGTGCCAGCAGCTTAGTATCTGAGACCCAGTACTTC. The encoded protein is CASSLVSETQYF. The chain joins TRBV7-9 to TRBJ2-5, with D unresolved. From germline, CDR1 is SEHNR and CDR2 FQNEAQ (reference sequence). V was clipped by 1 base and J by 5 bases, with 5 bases between them. CDR3 length: 12 residues.

This clone was seen a single time. This chain joins TRBV9 and TRBJ2-3; perhaps TRBD2 as D (6 bases). Trimming took 0 bases from V and 2 from J, leaving 10 bases between them. There are 15 residues in the CDR3. Germline V CDR1 and CDR2: SGDLS, YYNGEE. The CDR3 spells CASSVEGLPTDTQYF. The CDR3 coding sequence is TGTGCCAGCAGCGTAGAGGGACTGCCCACAGATACGCAGTATTTT.

The chain couples TRBV28 to TRBJ1-1; TRBD1 is a possible D gene (5 bases). V was clipped by 5 bases and J by 5 bases, with 12 bases between them. CDR3 size: 13 residues. From germline, CDR1 is MDHEN and CDR2 SYDVKM. CDR3 sequence reads: CASSQTGLTEAFF. The DNA for the CDR3 is TGTGCCAGCAGTCAAACGGGACTGACTGAAGCTTTCTTT.

The rearrangement joins TRBV4-1 to TRBJ2-7, with 9 bases that match TRBD1. Germline assignment: CDR1 MGHRA and CDR2 YSYEKL. The CDR3 consists of 15 residues. The V gene end was trimmed by 3 bases and the J gene end by 5 bases; junction bases not matched to a gene: 8. DNA of the CDR3: TGCGCCAGCAGCCATAACCGGGACAGGGTCCACGAGCAGTACTTC. Protein product: CASSHNRDRVHEQYF.

The genes are TRBV6-1 and TRBJ1-6; 7 nucleotides match TRBD1. The J segment lost 7 bases and the V segment lost 0 bases, leaving 3 bases of the junction unmatched. This CDR3 contains 15 residues. Germline V gene sequence: CDR1 MNHNS, CDR2 SASEGT. CDR3 DNA: TGTGCCAGCAGTGAAGCGACAGGGAACAATTCACCCCTCCACTTT. It is translated as CASSEATGNNSPLHF.

V is TRBV19 and J is TRBJ1-1, with D possibly matching TRBD1 (5 bases). The germline gives CDR1 LNHDA, CDR2 SQIVND (reference sequence). The CDR3 loop spans 13 amino acids. Trimming stripped 10 bases from V and 5 bases from J, with 17 bases between. CDR3 in DNA: TGTGCCATAAGCCAGGGTGCAGGGACTGAAGCTTTCTTT. Protein: CAISQGAGTEAFF.

The chain carries TRBV2 and TRBJ1-1; D gene uncertain. The CDR3 has 13 amino acids. The germline V gene has CDR1 SNHLY and CDR2 FYNNEI. The V end was cut by 1 base, the J end by 0 bases, with 3 bases between. CDR3 residues: CASSEGLNTEAFF. The CDR3, as DNA: TGTGCCAGCAGTGAAGGGCTGAACACTGAAGCTTTCTTT.

The J gene is TRBJ1-2, the V gene TRBV6-1; D is possibly TRBD1 (6 bases). Germline V CDR1 and CDR2: MNHNS, SASEGT. V dropped 0 bases and J dropped 4 bases, with 12 bases sitting between them. This CDR3 has 15 amino acids. In nucleotides, the CDR3 is TGTGCCAGCAGTGAAGCTGACAGGAGTGGCTATGGCTACACCTTC. It encodes CASSEADRSGYGYTF.

The V gene is TRBV30, the J gene TRBJ2-2; D remains unclear. Germline V gene lookup returns CDR1 GTSNPN and CDR2 SVGIG (reference sequence). CDR3 length equals 15 residues. Trimming cost V 0 bases and J 1 base, with 9 bases left between them. CDR3 protein: CAWSVSAQNTGELFF. The CDR3 bases are TGTGCCTGGAGTGTATCTGCACAGAACACCGGGGAGCTGTTTTTT.

The V and J genes are TRBV5-1 and TRBJ2-7; 11 bases match TRBD1. V trimming: 4 bases; J trimming: 3 bases; junction bases outside the gene matches: 6. This CDR3 comprises 15 residues. Germline V lookup: CDR1 SGHRS, CDR2 YFSETQ. The CDR3 sequence: CASSGRTGGDYEQYF. The CDR3, as DNA: TGCGCCAGCAGCGGAAGGACAGGGGGCGACTACGAGCAGTACTTC. Looking up the rest from reference TRBV5-1 and TRBJ2-7 gives the full variable domain: KAGVTQTPRYLIKTRGQQVTLSCSPISGHRSVSWYQQTPGQGLQFLFEYFSETQRNKGNFPGRFSGRQFSNSRSEMNVSTLELGDSALYLCASSGRTGGDYEQYFGPGTRLTVT.

The V and J genes are TRBV11-2 and TRBJ1-1; 9 bases align to TRBD1. The germline V gene encodes CDR1 SGHAT and CDR2 FQNNGV. This CDR3 contains 14 residues. The trim removed 1 base at V and 10 bases at J, leaving 7 bases unmatched. CDR3 sequence: CASSLAGTGRRAFF. The CDR3 DNA reads as TGTGCCAGCAGCTTAGCCGGGACAGGGAGGAGAGCTTTCTTT.

This chain links TRBV4-3 with TRBJ2-5; D call uncertain. Germline V CDR1 and CDR2: LGHNA, YSLEER. The CDR3 is 13 residues long. V lost 0 bases and J 9 bases, leaving 11 bases between the germline ends. The DNA of the CDR3 is TGCGCCAGCAGCCAAGATCGGAGTCCCGCCCAGTACTTC. Protein product: CASSQDRSPAQYF.

The rearrangement joins TRBV5-8 to TRBJ2-5; D is undetermined. Germline CDR1 is SGHTS and CDR2 is YDEGEE. Trimming took off 4 bases at V and 5 bases at J, with 12 bases between the two ends. This CDR3 comprises 13 residues. CDR3 in DNA: TGTGCCAGCAGCCCGTTTTGGCTGGAGACCCAGTACTTC. This sequence encodes CASSPFWLETQYF.

The chain employs TRBV7-8 and TRBJ2-1; D may be TRBD2 (7 bases). V was pared by 2 bases and J by 2 bases, with 13 bases between. Germline assignment: CDR1 SGHVS and CDR2 FQNEAQ. The length of the CDR3 is 16 residues. This chain's CDR3 is CASSLRREGAYNEQFF. The CDR3 nucleotides are TGTGCCAGCAGCTTAAGGAGGGAGGGGGCCTACAATGAGCAGTTCTTC.

In DNA form, the CDR3 reads TGTGCCAGCAGCCCCCGGTCGGGGGGGAGTTTACACGAGCAGTTCTTC. Its protein product is CASSPRSGGSLHEQFF. This sequence joins TRBV11-2 and TRBJ2-1, with 8 bases aligning to TRBD2. V lost 5 bases and J lost 10; bases outside the gene matches: 16. The CDR3 consists of 16 residues. Germline V CDR1 and CDR2: SGHAT, FQNNGV. The entire variable domain, with the rest obtained from reference TRBV11-2 and TRBJ2-1, is as follows: EAGVAQSPRYKIIEKRQSVAFWCNPISGHATLYWYQQILGQGPKLLIQFQNNGVVDDSQLPKDRFSAERLKGVDSTLKIQPAKLEDSAVYLCASSPRSGGSLHEQFFGPGTRLTVL.

The chain recombines TRBV11-2 with TRBJ2-3; 8 bases line up with TRBD2. The germline gives CDR1 SGHAT, CDR2 FQNNGV. The V gene end was trimmed by 0 bases and the J gene end by 5 bases; junction bases not matched to a gene: 13. The CDR3 contains 18 residues. This chain's CDR3 is CASSLDSPMAGGGDTQYF. The CDR3 DNA sequence: TGTGCCAGCAGCTTAGATTCCCCTATGGCGGGAGGTGGAGATACGCAGTATTTT. Filled out from reference TRBV11-2 and TRBJ2-3, the complete variable domain reads EAGVAQSPRYKIIEKRQSVAFWCNPISGHATLYWYQQILGQGPKLLIQFQNNGVVDDSQLPKDRFSAERLKGVDSTLKIQPAKLEDSAVYLCASSLDSPMAGGGDTQYFGPGTRLTVL.

The J gene is TRBJ1-1, the V gene TRBV11-2, with D possibly TRBD1 on 5 matching bases. Trimming took 5 bases from V and 6 from J, leaving 22 bases between them. Germline V gene sequence: CDR1 SGHAT, CDR2 FQNNGV. This CDR3 region has 16 residues. In nucleotides, the CDR3 is TGTGCCAGCAGCCCCTTTTCTGGGGTTACAGGCCCTGAAGCTTTCTTT. This sequence encodes CASSPFSGVTGPEAFF.

The chain employs TRBV29-1 and TRBJ1-1; D is ambiguous. CDR3 size: 14 residues. Germline loops: CDR1 SQVTM, CDR2 ANQGSEA. Trimming took 6 bases from V and 1 from J, leaving 15 bases between them. CDR3 sequence: CSVRIGLTNTEAFF. CDR3 in DNA: TGCAGCGTAAGGATCGGACTCACGAACACTGAAGCTTTCTTT.

This rearrangement joins TRBV18 to TRBJ2-5, with 7 bases fitting TRBD2. This CDR3 region has 15 residues. CDR1 is KGHSH and CDR2 is LQKENI in the germline V gene. The junction had 3 bases not matched to a gene; V was cut back by 0 bases and J by 2 bases. This CDR3 reads CASSPPSGGQETQYF. The DNA for the CDR3 is TGTGCCAGCTCACCACCTTCCGGGGGGCAAGAGACCCAGTACTTC. Drawing the rest from reference TRBV18 and TRBJ2-5, the complete variable domain is NAGVMQNPRHLVRRRGQEARLRCSPMKGHSHVYWYRQLPEEGLKFMVYLQKENIIDESGMPKERFSAEFPKEGPSILRIQQVVRGDSAAYFCASSPPSGGQETQYFGPGTRLLVL.

This chain connects TRBV6-6 to TRBJ1-5; unclear D gene. V lost 0 bases, J lost 1 base, and 7 bases lay in between. The germline V gene encodes CDR1 MNHNY and CDR2 SVGAGI (reference sequence). The CDR3 is 15 residues long. The CDR3: CASSYSEQSNQPQHF. The CDR3 nucleotides read TGTGCCAGCAGTTACTCGGAGCAAAGCAATCAGCCCCAGCATTTT.

This chain connects TRBV5-5 to TRBJ2-2; no firm D call. Germline CDR1 and CDR2: SGHKS and YYEKEE (reference sequence). V gave up 1 base and J gave up 3 bases, with 7 bases separating them. This CDR3 spans 14 amino acids. CDR3 sequence reads: CASSLYTDTGELFF. DNA of the CDR3: TGTGCCAGCAGCTTGTACACAGACACCGGGGAGCTGTTTTTT.